These 15 T cell receptor beta chains were sequenced from one sample in a study of blood T cell repertoires in COVID-19. Here immunoSEQ multiplex PCR was the method, and the copy in TCRdb shows in-frame clones only, minus some. The sample holds approximately 250,000 clones, under 95% seen once. Material: PBMCs or T cells enriched from blood (not recorded which). Receptors were obtained from a man aged 35 to 55 who had been exposed to COVID-19.

The chain is built from TRBV5-4 and TRBJ1-3; no definite D call. This CDR3 spans 14 amino acids. Deletions cut 7 bases from V and 4 bases from J, with 15 bases between. Germline V gene data show CDR1 as SGHNT and CDR2 as YYREEE (reference sequence). The chain's CDR3 is CASSVRGGGNTIYF. CDR3 sequence (DNA): TGTGCCAGCTCCGTAAGAGGTGGCGGAAACACCATATATTTT.

This clone was seen only once. The V call is TRBV18, the J call TRBJ2-4; 7 bases fit TRBD2. The CDR3 covers 13 residues. J gave up 6 bases and V 2 bases, and 1 base lay outside the gene matches. Germline CDR1 KGHSH, CDR2 LQKENI. DNA of the CDR3: TGTGCCAGCTCACCAGGGGAGGGAAACATTCAGTACTTC. Its translation: CASSPGEGNIQYF.

The rearrangement joins TRBV28 to TRBJ1-4; 7 nucleotides match TRBD1. This CDR3 is 16 amino acids long. The germline V gene encodes CDR1 MDHEN and CDR2 SYDVKM. The V and J ends lost 4 bases and 7 bases, in that order; junction bases with no gene match: 12. CDR3 DNA: TGTGCCAGCAGTTCAAACAGGGGCCAGAAACGTGAAAAACTGTTTTTT. Translating gives CASSSNRGQKREKLFF.

V gene TRBV5-5 combines with J gene TRBJ1-4, with 8 bases fitting TRBD1. V shed 6 bases, J shed 15 bases, and the junction held 19 bases outside the gene matches. CDR1 and CDR2 from the germline V gene are SGHKS and YYEKEE (reference sequence). The CDR3 spans 15 residues. The CDR3 here is CASNPLPGQEIVVFF. The DNA of the CDR3 is TGTGCCAGCAACCCCCTCCCGGGACAGGAAATCGTTGTGTTTTTT.

V is TRBV24-1 and J is TRBJ1-3; 9 bases are a match to TRBD1. J was trimmed by 0 bases and V by 4 bases; bases with no gene match: 0. CDR1 is KGHDR, CDR2 SFDVKD, per germline. This CDR3 contains 15 residues. The CDR3 here is CATSETGGSGNTIYF. The CDR3 DNA reads as TGTGCCACCAGTGAGACAGGGGGCTCTGGAAACACCATATATTTT.

The chain joins TRBV27 to TRBJ1-4; 7 nucleotides align to TRBD1. Germline assignment: CDR1 MNHEY and CDR2 SMNVEV (reference sequence). The CDR3 runs 13 residues. V lost 9 bases and J lost 8; bases outside the gene matches: 9. CDR3 DNA sequence: TGTGCCAGACCCGACAGGGAAAGGGAAAAACTGTTTTTT. This codes for CARPDREREKLFF.

V and J are TRBV5-1 and TRBJ2-7; 11 bases line up with TRBD1. The CDR3 totals 16 residues. Germline lookup yields CDR1 SGHRS and CDR2 YFSETQ. V was clipped by 0 bases and J by 2 bases; unmatched bases: 4. CDR3: CASSLGPGQGAYEQYF. CDR3 coding DNA: TGCGCCAGCAGCTTGGGACCGGGACAGGGGGCCTACGAGCAGTACTTC.

The V and J genes are TRBV19 and TRBJ1-1; D remains ambiguous. Trimming took 3 bases from V and 3 from J, leaving 8 bases between them. The germline gives CDR1 LNHDA, CDR2 SQIVND (reference sequence). The CDR3 runs 13 residues. In nucleotides, the CDR3 is TGTGCCAGTAGTATCGAGCAAGACACTGAAGCTTTCTTT. Encoded protein: CASSIEQDTEAFF.

CDR3 bases: TGTGCCAGCAGTGGGCCAGGGGGTATCTCCTACGAGCAGTACTTC. Protein sequence: CASSGPGGISYEQYF. The chain recombines TRBV28 with TRBJ2-7, with TRBD1 matching over 7 bases. Germline trimming cut 5 bases from V and 0 bases from J; bases unmatched to any gene: 7. CDR1 is MDHEN and CDR2 is SYDVKM in the germline V gene. The CDR3 is 15 amino acids. Complete variable domain (other parts from reference TRBV28 and TRBJ2-7): DVKVTQSSRYLVKRTGEKVFLECVQDMDHENMFWYRQDPGLGLRLIYFSYDVKMKEKGDIPEGYSVSREKKERFSLILESASTNQTSMYLCASSGPGGISYEQYFGPGTRLTVT.

The DNA of the CDR3 is TGCGCCAGCAGCCAAGTACCCTTTTTTTCTAGCCGGACCGACAATGAGCAGTTCTTC. Translated, it gives CASSQVPFFSSRTDNEQFF. The gene calls are TRBV4-1 and TRBJ2-1; tentative D call: TRBD2 (5 bases). CDR3 length: 19 amino acids. The germline gives CDR1 MGHRA, CDR2 YSYEKL. Trimming shortened V by 1 base and J by 5 bases, and 24 bases separated the two germline ends.

The J gene is TRBJ1-3, the V gene TRBV5-1; 7 bases are a match to TRBD1. Germline CDR1 and CDR2: SGHRS and YFSETQ. J was trimmed by 7 bases and V by 1 base; bases with no gene match: 2. The CDR3 runs 13 residues. CDR3 in amino acids: CASSLQGGNTIYF. CDR3 sequence (DNA): TGCGCCAGCAGCTTGCAGGGGGGCAACACCATATATTTT.

CDR3 nucleotide sequence: TGTGCCAGTGGGGAGGGCAGGGGTTATAGCAATCAGCCCCAGCATTTT. Translation gives CASGEGRGYSNQPQHF. The V gene is TRBV19, the J gene TRBJ1-5; perhaps TRBD1 as D (6 bases). The CDR3 extends over 16 amino acids. The V gene lost 8 bases and the J gene lost 0 bases, with 17 bases spanning the gap. CDR1 is LNHDA, CDR2 SQIVND, per germline (reference sequence).

This sequence joins TRBV27 and TRBJ1-2, with 10 bases lining up with TRBD1. Germline CDR1 is MNHEY and CDR2 is SMNVEV (reference sequence). V trimming: 4 bases; J trimming: 6 bases; junction bases outside the gene matches: 5. The CDR3 consists of 14 residues. The CDR3 protein is CASSSRQGAHGYTF. CDR3 bases: TGTGCCAGCAGTTCACGACAGGGGGCTCATGGCTACACCTTC.

This sequence joins TRBV28 and TRBJ1-1; D is undetermined. CDR3 length: 14 amino acids. Trimming took off 2 bases at V and 3 bases at J, with 10 bases between the two ends. CDR1 and CDR2 from the germline V gene are MDHEN and SYDVKM. As DNA, the CDR3 is TGTGCCAGCAGTTTACTCGGGGAGTACACTGAAGCTTTCTTT. The encoded protein is CASSLLGEYTEAFF.

The chain is built from TRBV5-1 and TRBJ1-2, with unresolved D. Trimming left V 4 bases short and J 4 bases short, with 8 bases between. The length of the CDR3 is 12 residues. Germline V gene sequence: CDR1 SGHRS, CDR2 YFSETQ. Here the CDR3 reads CASSPLSYGYTF. The DNA for the CDR3 is TGCGCCAGCAGCCCTCTCAGCTATGGCTACACCTTC.